Below are 9 T cell receptor beta chains sequenced from a single sample in a study of OX40 agonist ivuxolimab in advanced cancers. Clones were sequenced by immunoSEQ multiplex PCR, and TCRdb holds only the in-frame ones, with some missing. The sample yields roughly 76,000 clones, 84% seen once. This specimen was CD4+ or CD8+ T cells sorted from blood, taken in a trial of the OX40 agonist ivuxolimab. The source of these receptors is an adult with an advanced solid tumor such as melanoma, head and neck, liver or kidney cancer.

The chain couples TRBV7-2 to TRBJ2-7, with D hard to call. With 4 bases removed from V and 0 bases from J, the gap between germline ends came to 13 bases. Per germline, CDR1 SGHTA and CDR2 FQGNSA. The CDR3 contains 15 residues. CDR3 sequence: CASSSDGHFSYEQYF. CDR3 coding DNA: TGTGCCAGCAGCTCGGACGGCCACTTCTCCTACGAGCAGTACTTC.

The chain combines TRBV19 with TRBJ2-5, with 7 bases identical to TRBD1. The CDR3 is 13 amino acids. Unmatched junction bases numbered 4, after V lost 7 bases and J lost 2 bases. The germline CDR1 and CDR2 sequences are LNHDA and SQIVND (reference sequence). CDR3 region: CASNTGAQETQYF. The CDR3 DNA reads as TGTGCCAGTAACACAGGGGCTCAAGAGACCCAGTACTTC.

The chain carries TRBV2 and TRBJ1-1; 7 positions match TRBD1. V dropped 6 bases and J dropped 7; count of bases not matched to a gene: 8. The CDR3 is made up of 13 amino acids. Per the germline V gene, CDR1 is SNHLY and CDR2 is FYNNEI. CDR3 coding DNA: TGTGCCAGCAGCGCGACAGGGTTTGATGAAGCTTTCTTT. Encoded protein: CASSATGFDEAFF.

The chain is built from TRBV27 and TRBJ2-7, with D perhaps TRBD1 or TRBD2 (5 bases each). V lost 2 bases to trimming and J lost 4 bases, with 9 bases between them. The CDR3 sequence is 13 residues long. Per germline, CDR1 MNHEY and CDR2 SMNVEV (reference sequence). This chain's CDR3 is CASSLNEGYEQYF. The CDR3 DNA reads TGTGCCAGCAGTTTAAACGAGGGGTACGAGCAGTACTTC.

This clone is a singleton in its sample. V gene TRBV6-1 combines with J gene TRBJ1-2; 9 bases line up with TRBD1. This CDR3 has 15 amino acids. Germline CDR1 MNHNS, CDR2 SASEGT. Trimming took 1 base from V and 4 from J; bases not matched to a gene: 4. The DNA of the CDR3 is TGTGCCAGCAGTGAAGGGACAGGGGAGCTCTATGGCTACACCTTC. Amino acid sequence: CASSEGTGELYGYTF.

The CDR3 DNA reads TGTGCCAGTAGTATGGGCGGGGGAGTTACCGGGGAGCTGTTTTTT. Protein product: CASSMGGGVTGELFF. The chain links TRBV19 to TRBJ2-2; 7 positions match TRBD2. The CDR3 loop spans 15 amino acids. The V segment lost 3 bases and the J segment 5 bases; nucleotides outside the gene matches: 6. Germline CDR1 LNHDA, CDR2 SQIVND (reference sequence).

The rearrangement uses TRBV18 and TRBJ1-4; TRBD1 might be the D (6 bases). The germline gives CDR1 KGHSH, CDR2 LQKENI. The V end lost 6 bases, the J end lost 5 bases, and 10 bases lay between the germline ends. The CDR3 covers 13 residues. The CDR3 is CASSQGQNEKLFF. DNA of the CDR3: TGTGCCAGCTCCCAAGGACAGAATGAAAAACTGTTTTTT.

The chain couples TRBV12-5 to TRBJ2-1, with D tentatively TRBD1 or TRBD2 (5 bases each). Germline loops: CDR1 LGHNT, CDR2 FRNRAP. Trimming shortened V by 1 base and J by 9 bases, and 16 bases separated the two germline ends. The CDR3 consists of 15 residues. Here the CDR3 DNA reads TGTGCTAGTGGTTTGGATGAAGGGGCCCGGGGTGAGCAGTTCTTC. Translated: CASGLDEGARGEQFF. Drawing the rest from reference TRBV12-5 and TRBJ2-1, the complete variable domain is DARVTQTPRHKVTEMGQEVTMRCQPILGHNTVFWYRQTMMQGLELLAYFRNRAPLDDSGMPKDRFSAEMPDATLATLKIQPSEPRDSAVYFCASGLDEGARGEQFFGPGTRLTVL.

V gene TRBV4-1 combines with J gene TRBJ2-1, with D hard to call. Germline loops: CDR1 MGHRA, CDR2 YSYEKL. The CDR3 has 15 amino acids. V was clipped by 1 base and J by 8 bases, with 15 bases between them. The CDR3 coding sequence is TGCGCCAGCAGCCAAGTGGACCGATCTTGGGATGAGCAGTTCTTC. This encodes CASSQVDRSWDEQFF.